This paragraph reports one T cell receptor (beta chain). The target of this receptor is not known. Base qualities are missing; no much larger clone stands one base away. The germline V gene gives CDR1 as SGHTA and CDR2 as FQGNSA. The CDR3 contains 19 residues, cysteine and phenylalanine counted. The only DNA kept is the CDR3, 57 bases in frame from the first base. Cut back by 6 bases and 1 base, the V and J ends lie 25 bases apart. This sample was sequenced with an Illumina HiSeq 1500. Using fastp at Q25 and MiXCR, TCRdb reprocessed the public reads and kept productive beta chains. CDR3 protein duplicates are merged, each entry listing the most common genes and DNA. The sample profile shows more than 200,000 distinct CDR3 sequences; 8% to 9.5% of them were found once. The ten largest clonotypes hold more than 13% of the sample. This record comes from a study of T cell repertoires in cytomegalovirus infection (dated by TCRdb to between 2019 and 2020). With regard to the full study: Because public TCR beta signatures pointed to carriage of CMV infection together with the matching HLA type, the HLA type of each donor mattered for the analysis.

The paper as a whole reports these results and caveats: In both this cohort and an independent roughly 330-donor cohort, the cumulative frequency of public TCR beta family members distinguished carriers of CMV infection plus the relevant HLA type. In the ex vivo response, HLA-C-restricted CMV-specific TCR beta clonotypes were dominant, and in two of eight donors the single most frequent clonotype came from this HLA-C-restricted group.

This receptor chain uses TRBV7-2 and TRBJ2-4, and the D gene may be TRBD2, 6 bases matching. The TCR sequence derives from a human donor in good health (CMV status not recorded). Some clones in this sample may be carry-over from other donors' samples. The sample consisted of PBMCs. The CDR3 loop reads CASSQGGGSPVLAKNIQYF. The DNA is TGTGCCAGCAGTCAGGGTGGGGGGAGCCCGGTCTTGGCCAAAAACATTCAGTACTTC.